Shown below are 9 T cell receptor beta chains from a single sample sequenced in a study of shared clonotypes between healthy human individuals. The table came from immunoSEQ multiplex PCR; TCRdb's copy has only in-frame clones and leaves some out. Of 1,400,000 or so clones detected, 97% to 99% appear once; the ten largest clones hold 0.3% to 0.45%. The sample taken for sequencing was naive CD4+ T cells sorted from blood. The subset is: CD45RA+ positively selected. The origin of the receptors is a man aged 25 to 45 in good health.

The chain links TRBV10-3 to TRBJ2-1; no definite D call. CDR1 and CDR2 (germline): ENHRY, SYGVKD. Trimming removed 2 bases from V and 10 bases from J, with 6 bases in between. The CDR3 runs to 11 residues. The CDR3 nucleotides read TGTGCCATCAGTGAGGCCCTAGAGCAGTTCTTC. Translating it yields CAISEALEQFF.

The V and J genes are TRBV7-6 and TRBJ1-3, with no clear D. Germline values: CDR1 SGHVS, CDR2 FNYEAQ. V was trimmed by 5 bases and J by 0 bases, leaving 14 bases between them. This CDR3 spans 16 amino acids. The CDR3 loop is CASSLSSVDSGNTIYF. Written as DNA, the CDR3 is TGTGCCAGCAGCCTGTCCAGCGTAGACTCTGGAAACACCATATATTTT.

The rearrangement links TRBV28 to TRBJ2-7; TRBD2 agrees at 7 bases. From germline, CDR1 is MDHEN and CDR2 SYDVKM. The CDR3 covers 15 residues. V shed 2 bases and J 0 bases; nucleotides not matched to a gene: 4. CDR3 in amino acids: CASSLAGASSYEQYF. CDR3 DNA sequence: TGTGCCAGCAGTTTAGCGGGAGCGAGCTCCTACGAGCAGTACTTC.

CDR3 in DNA: TGTGCCAGCAGCTTACGCCTAGCGGGATACAATGAGCAGTTCTTC. This gives the protein CASSLRLAGYNEQFF. The chain carries TRBV7-9 and TRBJ2-1, with TRBD2 matching over 9 bases. The germline gives CDR1 SEHNR, CDR2 FQNEAQ (reference sequence). CDR3 size: 15 residues. V gave up 2 bases and J gave up 4 bases; unmatched junction bases: 3.

V gene TRBV7-2 combines with J gene TRBJ2-1; TRBD2 agrees at 9 bases. There are 18 residues in the CDR3. V dropped 0 bases and J dropped 6; count of bases not matched to a gene: 12. The germline gives CDR1 SGHTA, CDR2 FQGNSA. Here the CDR3 DNA reads TGTGCCAGCAGCTTAGCGCGCGGGAGGGCAGTATTAGGCAATGAGCAGTTCTTC. Translating gives CASSLARGRAVLGNEQFF.

The chain employs TRBV5-5 and TRBJ2-5; 10 bases fit TRBD1. J gave up 4 bases and V 3 bases, and 12 bases lay outside the gene matches. Germline CDR1 is SGHKS and CDR2 is YYEKEE (reference sequence). CDR3 length: 17 amino acids. CDR3 region: CASSSTPGQGLGETQYF. The CDR3 DNA sequence: TGTGCCAGCAGCTCCACCCCGGGACAGGGGTTGGGAGAGACCCAGTACTTC. Combining the CDR3 with reference TRBV5-5 and TRBJ2-5 gives the whole variable domain DAGVTQSPTHLIKTRGQQVTLRCSPISGHKSVSWYQQVLGQGPQFIFQYYEKEERGRGNFPDRFSARQFPNYSSELNVNALLLGDSALYLCASSSTPGQGLGETQYFGPGTRLLVL.

The V call is TRBV2, the J call TRBJ2-5; D is uncertain. With 1 base removed from V and 3 bases from J, the gap between germline ends came to 15 bases. The CDR3 has 16 residues. The germline V gene encodes CDR1 SNHLY and CDR2 FYNNEI. The DNA of the CDR3 is TGTGCCAGCAGTGAAGACGCCGGCCGATGGAAAGAGACCCAGTACTTC. This gives the protein CASSEDAGRWKETQYF.

This chain links TRBV5-1 with TRBJ2-7; either TRBD1 or TRBD2 may supply D (5 bases each). Germline CDR1 is SGHRS and CDR2 is YFSETQ. With 4 bases removed from V and 4 bases from J, the gap between germline ends came to 15 bases. This CDR3 spans 14 amino acids. The CDR3 DNA reads as TGCGCCAGCAGCACTAGGCCAGGGCCATACGAGCAGTACTTC. Protein sequence: CASSTRPGPYEQYF.

This chain uses TRBV15 with TRBJ2-3; TRBD2 matches 7 bases. Germline loops: CDR1 LNHNV, CDR2 YYDKDF (reference sequence). The CDR3 length is 17 residues. Trimming removed 0 bases from V and 1 base from J; junction bases left unmatched: 7. The CDR3 is CATSRDDTSDGTDTQYF. The DNA of the CDR3 is TGTGCCACCAGCAGAGATGATACTAGCGATGGCACAGATACGCAGTATTTT.